The T cell receptor (beta chain) under discussion was sequenced for a study of low-dose radiotherapy and immunotherapy resistance in tumors. First-strand cDNA relied on TRAV- and TRBV-specific primers spanning alpha and beta chains. The authors ran 20 PCR cycles to amplify TCRs with a constant-region primer and V-primer adapter. TCRdb processed the reads anew with MiXCR; each CDR3 protein has one entry. The sample carries under 70,000 distinct CDR3 sequences, 20% to 25% recorded once. The time point: before trial treatment. Low-dose radiotherapy, low-dose cyclophosphamide, aspirin, ipilimumab and nivolumab were all given to the donors. The clonotype comes from a male donor with prostate cancer. Sample: PBMCs, taken before treatment.

The DNA for the CDR3 is TGCGCCAGCAGTTTTGCCCCCACTAGCTCCTACAATGAGCAGTTCTTC. It yields the protein CASSFAPTSSYNEQFF. This chain connects TRBV5-1 to TRBJ2-1; a possible D gene is TRBD2 (5 bases). There are 16 residues in the CDR3. Looked up from germline, CDR1 is SGHRS and CDR2 is YFSETQ. The ends were cut back, 5 bases at V and 0 bases at J, with 15 bases in the middle.